A selection of T cell receptor beta chains follows, all from one sample in a study of monozygotic twins with inflammatory bowel disease. TCRdb reanalyzed the 5' RACE reads, giving one entry per CDR3 protein sequence and no DNA. The sample's table shows some 210,000 distinct CDR3 sequences. The sample consisted of blood. The source of these receptors is a human donor with ulcerative colitis or Crohn's disease, or a healthy co-twin of an affected twin (not recorded which). CDR3s include the opening cysteine and the closing phenylalanine or tryptophan. Size is omitted from some rows. Given values are once, few, many or a class for expanded clones.

CASSPLSSGGYNEQFF	NA	TRBV18	TRBJ2-1
CASTSAQGISYNEQFF	NA	TRBV6-1	TRBJ2-1
CATSAVPGAYNEQFF	NA	TRBV15	TRBJ2-1
CASSRDPTTDTQYF	NA	TRBV11-2	TRBJ2-3
CASNPSGFSTDTQYF	NA	TRBV12-3/TRBV12-4	TRBJ2-3
CASGLNYGYTF	NA	TRBV12-5	TRBJ1-2
CASSLARLADQETQYF	NA	TRBV5-1	TRBJ2-5
CATQMTGGNTGELFF	NA	TRBV24-1	TRBJ2-2
CASSDFQGYTDTQYF	NA	TRBV25-1	TRBJ2-3
CASSLPQVGPQETQYF	NA	TRBV5-1	TRBJ2-5
CASSLGRGSSSYNEQFF	NA	TRBV11-2	TRBJ2-1
CASSLFFLGGNGTDTQYF	NA	TRBV12-3/TRBV12-4	TRBJ2-3
CASSDGQGRVETEAFF	NA	TRBV5-6	TRBJ1-1
CATSDARGQGTEAFF	NA	TRBV24-1	TRBJ1-1
CAISESNNYRDQPQHF	NA	TRBV10-3	TRBJ1-5
CATSDVQGSDQPQHF	NA	TRBV24-1	TRBJ1-5
CASSERFGGQSTDTQYF	medium-sized	TRBV6-1	TRBJ2-3
CASSQEVIAGSTDTQYF	NA	TRBV3-1	TRBJ2-3
CAIRGTDTQYF	NA	TRBV10-3	TRBJ2-3
CSRGGTTYNEQFF	NA	TRBV20-1	TRBJ2-1
CASSKPGQAYEQYF	NA	TRBV5-1	TRBJ2-7
CASSFSSGSSYEQYF	NA	TRBV5-1	TRBJ2-7
CASSRQRTEGNTIYF	NA	TRBV5-4	TRBJ1-3
CASSYLDRAGGYTF	NA	TRBV12-3/TRBV12-4	TRBJ1-2
CSVDSQGWDTQYF	NA	TRBV29-1	TRBJ2-3
CATSDPNQPQHF	NA	TRBV24-1	TRBJ1-5
CSAAVGGQRTINQPQHF	NA	TRBV20-1	TRBJ1-5
CASSQGPGEGTGELFF	NA	TRBV3-1	TRBJ2-2
CASTSGGAEETQYF	NA	TRBV5-1	TRBJ2-5
CASSLYRGGYNEQFF	NA	TRBV12-3/TRBV12-4	TRBJ2-1
CASSLLGEPTGELFF	NA	TRBV5-1	TRBJ2-2
CASSGHGGVGQPQHF	NA	TRBV9	TRBJ1-5
CSAREGAPDTQYF	NA	TRBV20-1	TRBJ2-3
CSASTANYGYTF	NA	TRBV20-1	TRBJ1-2
CASSTGEKLFF	NA	TRBV7-6	TRBJ1-4
CASTHGIYATNEKLFF	NA	TRBV5-1	TRBJ1-4
CASSRGGKNTEAFF	NA	TRBV19	TRBJ1-1
CASSLPRGSNTGELFF	NA	TRBV7-9	TRBJ2-2
CASSQDGLASDTQYF	NA	TRBV5-1	TRBJ2-3
CASSSDLSSGNTIYF	NA	TRBV6-5	TRBJ1-3
CASSLHSSGNTIYF	NA	TRBV12-3/TRBV12-4	TRBJ1-3
CASSPSGTTYNEQFF	NA	TRBV5-4	TRBJ2-1
CASRPSGGQDEQFF	NA	TRBV6-1	TRBJ2-1
CASSLAVTGGRNTEAFF	NA	TRBV5-4	TRBJ1-1
CASSQGTSGGPTDTQYF	NA	TRBV4-2	TRBJ2-3
CSVAQGISNYEQYF	NA	TRBV29-1	TRBJ2-7
CASSHVSGGRSYNEQFF	NA	TRBV14	TRBJ2-1
CASSLDRGSALETQYF	NA	TRBV12-3/TRBV12-4	TRBJ2-5
CASSLRRGLGYGYTF	NA	TRBV5-6	TRBJ1-2
CASSTAPDRAGEQPQHF	NA	TRBV7-9	TRBJ1-5
CSVHRGGQLEAFF	NA	TRBV20-1	TRBJ1-1
CASRSRGQAFTEAFF	NA	TRBV5-1	TRBJ1-1
CASSPPQGGQTGELFF	NA	TRBV7-9	TRBJ2-2
CASSPGLAAQETQYF	NA	TRBV3-1	TRBJ2-5
CSASPRSVGEAFF	NA	TRBV20-1	TRBJ1-1
CASSLRWLAGFTDTQYF	NA	TRBV12-3/TRBV12-4	TRBJ2-3
CSVLRRQGYEQYF	NA	TRBV29-1	TRBJ2-7
CASSPNFRDTEAFF	NA	TRBV18	TRBJ1-1
CASSFEENEQYF	NA	TRBV5-1	TRBJ2-7
CASSPPGTAYNEQFF	NA	TRBV18	TRBJ2-1